Sequencing of this T cell receptor (beta chain) was carried out in a study of cytomegalovirus exposure and HLA in healthy donors. Amplification used 60 Vbeta primers and 13 Jbeta primers. The data were produced by immunoSEQ multiplex PCR, yet TCRdb's version contains in-frame clones alone and is incomplete. The table shows about 120,000 clones, with 60% to 85% occurring only once. The trim removed 5 bases at V and 0 bases at J, leaving 11 bases unmatched. The CDR3 covers 17 residues. Germline CDR1 SEHNR, CDR2 FQNEAQ (reference sequence). This TCR was sampled from a woman aged 40 to 50 in good health and CMV-seropositive. The sequencing input was PBMCs. J is TRBJ2-3 and V is TRBV7-9; the match to TRBD1 covers 7 bases. The CDR3, as DNA: TGTGCCAGCAGCGCAAGGACAGGCGTACGTAGCACAGATACGCAGTATTTT. Translated: CASSARTGVRSTDTQYF.